This T cell receptor beta chain was sequenced in a study of blood T cell repertoires in COVID-19. On the study more broadly: Specimens from acute and convalescent COVID-19 originated in the United States, Italy and Spain. Sample material is recorded as cDNA or gDNA derived from T cells, B-cell-depleted T cells, or PBMCs.

Measured with immunoSEQ multiplex PCR; TCRdb has only the in-frame clones, and not every one. The sample carries about 160,000 clones, approximately 82% recorded once. The sample taken for sequencing was peripheral blood. This TCR derives from a woman at least 80 years old with acute or convalescent COVID-19.

The CDR3 region has the DNA TGTGCCATCATGGGGCTAGCGGGCGAGGCCTACAATGAGCAGTTCTTC. Translation gives CAIMGLAGEAYNEQFF. The J gene is TRBJ2-1, the V gene TRBV10-3, with 8 positions matching TRBD2. The CDR3 has 16 amino acids. Losses at the gene ends were 7 bases for V and 2 bases for J; bases not matched to a gene: 10. Looked up from germline, CDR1 is ENHRY and CDR2 is SYGVKD.